The next 23 T cell receptor beta chains were all read from a single sample in a study of T cells in Graves' hyperthyroidism and ophthalmopathy. The source material, RNA transcripts, was used to amplify TCR beta CDR3 regions. In the first-round RT-PCR of the TCR CDR3, the HTBI primer set was used. MiXCR, run by TCRdb on the multiplex PCR reads, gives a single entry per CDR3 protein. The sample yields approximately 600,000 distinct CDR3 sequences, 20% seen once. Sequencing was carried out using blood. The source of these receptors is a young man with Graves' ophthalmopathy.

This clonotype was seen repeatedly, ten times or more. The J gene is TRBJ2-4, the V gene TRBV11-2; 9 bases fit TRBD1. This CDR3 comprises 16 residues. V trimming: 2 bases; J trimming: 9 bases; junction bases outside the gene matches: 11. Germline V gene lookup returns CDR1 SGHAT and CDR2 FQNNGV. The CDR3: CASSLFGDAGQGIQYF. The CDR3, as DNA: TGTGCCAGCAGCTTATTTGGCGATGCGGGACAGGGCATTCAGTACTTC.

Note on this clonotype: An end of the junction does not agree with germline; a read error may underlie this. The chain couples TRBV28 to TRBJ2-7; D possibly corresponds to TRBD2 (5 bases). The CDR3 contains 13 residues. CDR1 and CDR2 (germline): MDHEN, SYDVKM. The CDR3 region is CAGSFSGTYEQYF. The CDR3 DNA sequence: TGTGCCGGCAGCTTCTCGGGGACCTACGAGCAGTACTTC. The whole variable domain, filled in from reference TRBV28 and TRBJ2-7, reads DVKVTQSSRYLVKRTGEKVFLECVQDMDHENMFWYRQDPGLGLRLIYFSYDVKMKEKGDIPEGYSVSREKKERFSLILESASTNQTSMYLCAGSFSGTYEQYFGPGTRLTVT.

The CDR3 sequence is CSVERGGSPYNEQFF. The DNA of the CDR3 is TGCAGCGTTGAGAGGGGCGGGAGTCCCTACAATGAGCAGTTCTTC. V is TRBV29-1 and J is TRBJ2-1, with 7 positions matching TRBD2. Germline V lookup: CDR1 SQVTM, CDR2 ANQGSEA. Germline trimming cut 3 bases from V and 2 bases from J; bases unmatched to any gene: 7. The CDR3 extends over 15 amino acids.

This clonotype has a count of ten or more. The rearrangement uses TRBV18 and TRBJ1-1; 8 nucleotides align to TRBD1. Germline lookup yields CDR1 KGHSH and CDR2 LQKENI. After removal of 1 base from V and 1 base from J, the junction contained 5 bases not matched to a gene. The CDR3 is 16 residues long. CDR3 amino acids: CASSPLQGARNTEAFF. DNA of the CDR3: TGTGCCAGCTCACCACTCCAGGGGGCTCGGAACACTGAAGCTTTCTTT.

J is TRBJ2-3 and V is TRBV4-1, with TRBD2 identical over 7 bases. The CDR3 runs 16 residues. CDR1 is MGHRA and CDR2 is YSYEKL in the germline V gene. After removal of 1 base from V and 2 bases from J, the junction contained 6 bases not matched to a gene. Here the CDR3 reads CASSQVALADTDTQYF. CDR3 sequence (DNA): TGCGCCAGCAGCCAAGTAGCGCTAGCGGACACAGATACGCAGTATTTT.

The chain combines TRBV5-1 with TRBJ2-2; possible D gene TRBD1, 6 bases. Per the germline V gene, CDR1 is SGHRS and CDR2 is YFSETQ. This CDR3 has 16 residues. Trimming took 0 bases from V and 6 from J, leaving 15 bases between them. CDR3 nucleotide sequence: TGCGCCAGCAGCTTGGGCGAGGTCGGGACACCCGGGGAGCTGTTTTTT. Its translation: CASSLGEVGTPGELFF. The variable domain in full, with the rest retrieved from reference TRBV5-1 and TRBJ2-2, is KAGVTQTPRYLIKTRGQQVTLSCSPISGHRSVSWYQQTPGQGLQFLFEYFSETQRNKGNFPGRFSGRQFSNSRSEMNVSTLELGDSALYLCASSLGEVGTPGELFFGEGSRLTVL.

This clonotype was observed at least ten times. The chain carries TRBV30 and TRBJ1-6; no firm D call. Trimming cost V 1 base and J 5 bases, with 6 bases left between them. CDR1 and CDR2 from the germline V gene are GTSNPN and SVGIG (reference sequence). CDR3 length: 13 residues. The CDR3 DNA sequence: TGTGCCTGGAGTGGGCAGAATAATTCACCCCTCCACTTT. Translated, it gives CAWSGQNNSPLHF.

This clonotype was seen many times. V usage is TRBV5-1 and J usage is TRBJ2-7; D possibly matches TRBD1 or TRBD2 (5 bases each). This CDR3 is built from 15 residues. V was cut by 0 bases and J by 2 bases, with 12 bases left in between. Germline CDR1 and CDR2: SGHRS and YFSETQ. The CDR3 DNA is TGCGCCAGCAGCTTGGATCTTCAGGGACCCTACGAGCAGTACTTC. Translating gives CASSLDLQGPYEQYF.

The CDR3 DNA is TGCAGTGCTAGAAAACCGGGACTAGCCAAAAACATTCAGTACTTC. It is translated as CSARKPGLAKNIQYF. This chain joins TRBV20-1 and TRBJ2-4; TRBD2 might be the D (6 bases). The germline V gene encodes CDR1 DFQATT and CDR2 SNEGSKA (reference sequence). There are 15 residues in the CDR3. Trimming stripped 2 bases from V and 0 bases from J, with 11 bases between.

The table lists this clonotype with a few counts. V usage is TRBV20-1 and J usage is TRBJ2-7, with D possibly being TRBD1 (6 bases). The CDR3 covers 12 residues. V was pared by 4 bases and J by 4 bases, with 11 bases between. Looked up from germline, CDR1 is DFQATT and CDR2 is SNEGSKA (reference sequence). This chain's CDR3 is CSAKGQWYEQYF. In DNA form, the CDR3 reads TGCAGTGCTAAAGGACAGTGGTACGAGCAGTACTTC.

This clonotype turned up a few times. The chain carries TRBV7-9 and TRBJ2-7; tentatively, D is TRBD1 (5 bases). The CDR3 extends over 14 amino acids. V shed 2 bases and J shed 7 bases, with 15 bases lying between them. CDR1 SEHNR and CDR2 FQNEAQ come from the germline V gene (reference sequence). In DNA, the CDR3 is TGTGCCAGCAGCTTAAGGCGGCAGGACAAGGAGCAGTACTTC. Protein: CASSLRRQDKEQYF. The whole variable domain, remainder taken from reference TRBV7-9 and TRBJ2-7, is DTGVSQNPRHKITKRGQNVTFRCDPISEHNRLYWYRQTLGQGPEFLTYFQNEAQLEKSRLLSDRFSAERPKGSFSTLEIQRTEQGDSAMYLCASSLRRQDKEQYFGPGTRLTVT.

In its sample, this clonotype was seen many times. The chain employs TRBV28 and TRBJ2-3; TRBD2 aligns across 7 bases. The CDR3 is 16 amino acids. The trim removed 5 bases at V and 2 bases at J, leaving 10 bases unmatched. Per the germline V gene, CDR1 is MDHEN and CDR2 is SYDVKM. CDR3 in DNA: TGTGCCAGCAGTCCAAGCGCTAGCGGACCCACAGATACGCAGTATTTT. It encodes CASSPSASGPTDTQYF.

In this sample, this clonotype turned up many times. This chain links TRBV9 with TRBJ1-2; maybe TRBD1 (5 bases). The germline V gene encodes CDR1 SGDLS and CDR2 YYNGEE. This CDR3 is built from 15 residues. The V end was cut by 0 bases, the J end by 4 bases, with 13 bases between. The CDR3 bases are TGTGCCAGCAGCGTAGACGGGGCACGACGCTATGGCTACACCTTC. Residues: CASSVDGARRYGYTF.

This chain links TRBV5-1 with TRBJ2-3, with 11 bases that match TRBD1. The CDR3 is 16 residues long. CDR1 SGHRS and CDR2 YFSETQ come from the germline V gene. V shed 0 bases and J 6 bases; nucleotides not matched to a gene: 6. CDR3 in DNA: TGCGCCAGCAGCTTGGGAGGAGGACAGGGGGCTGATACGCAGTATTTT. This sequence encodes CASSLGGGQGADTQYF.

This clonotype is a singleton in its sample. The rearrangement links TRBV29-1 to TRBJ1-2; perhaps TRBD1 as D (5 bases). The ends were cut back, 4 bases at V and 0 bases at J, with 9 bases in the middle. The CDR3 is made up of 13 amino acids. Germline lookup yields CDR1 SQVTM and CDR2 ANQGSEA. In nucleotides, the CDR3 is TGCAGCGTTGGACAGCCAGCTAACTATGGCTACACCTTC. This translates into CSVGQPANYGYTF.

CDR3 DNA: TGTGCCAGCAGCCAAGTTGGGAAGATCATGAACACTGAAGCTTTCTTT. Translation gives CASSQVGKIMNTEAFF. This rearrangement joins TRBV4-2 to TRBJ1-1; no definite D call. The germline V gene encodes CDR1 LGHNA and CDR2 YNFKEQ. The CDR3 runs 16 residues. V lost 1 base, J lost 0 bases, and 12 bases lay in between.

This clonotype appeared a few times. The gene calls are TRBV2 and TRBJ2-3, with D uncertain. Germline assignment: CDR1 SNHLY and CDR2 FYNNEI. V shed 8 bases and J shed 6 bases, with 6 bases lying between them. The CDR3 is 10 amino acids. CDR3 sequence (DNA): TGTGCCAGCGCTATTGATACGCAGTATTTT. Protein: CASAIDTQYF.

This clonotype has just a few counts. V gene TRBV7-2 combines with J gene TRBJ2-1; a weak D match, TRBD2 (7 bases). The ends were cut back, 1 base at V and 7 bases at J, with 11 bases in the middle. The CDR3 extends over 14 amino acids. Germline CDR1 SGHTA, CDR2 FQGNSA. The CDR3 region has the DNA TGTGCCAGCAGCTTAGGGGGGGGGCTAAATGAGCAGTTCTTC. This gives the protein CASSLGGGLNEQFF.

Regarding this clonotype: A read error may produce the germline difference seen at one junction end. V and J are TRBV24-1 and TRBJ2-3; D tentatively reads TRBD1 or TRBD2 (5 bases each). The germline gives CDR1 KGHDR, CDR2 SFDVKD. This CDR3 region has 13 residues. The CDR3 sequence: CTTSDGGRAAQYF. The CDR3 DNA sequence: TGTACCACCAGTGATGGGGGTAGGGCTGCGCAGTATTTT.

This clonotype was detected ten times or more. This chain joins TRBV27 and TRBJ1-1, with D unresolved. The CDR3 contains 14 residues. Germline CDR1 and CDR2: MNHEY and SMNVEV (reference sequence). Trimming took off 2 bases at V and 2 bases at J, with 9 bases between the two ends. CDR3 coding DNA: TGTGCCAGCAGTTTACAACACGGAAACACTGAAGCTTTCTTT. Protein: CASSLQHGNTEAFF.

This clonotype appeared many times. The CDR3 sequence is CASSFAPQETQYF. DNA of the CDR3: TGTGCCAGCAGCTTTGCCCCGCAAGAGACCCAGTACTTC. The V call is TRBV11-2, the J call TRBJ2-5; D is ambiguous. The CDR3 runs 13 residues. Between the trimmed V and J ends, which lost 3 bases and 2 bases, there was a span of 7 bases. Germline lookup yields CDR1 SGHAT and CDR2 FQNNGV.

This clonotype appeared many times. The V gene is TRBV11-2, the J gene TRBJ2-1; 7 bases are a match to TRBD2. CDR1 is SGHAT and CDR2 is FQNNGV in the germline V gene. J gave up 1 base and V 1 base, and 1 base lay outside the gene matches. The length of the CDR3 is 15 residues. The CDR3 bases are TGTGCCAGCAGCTTAGGAGCGGGGTCCTACAATGAGCAGTTCTTC. Translation: CASSLGAGSYNEQFF.

This clonotype has a count of ten or more. The V call is TRBV11-2, the J call TRBJ2-3; D might be TRBD2 (6 bases). Trimming removed 8 bases at V and 2 bases at J, with 14 bases between. Germline-derived CDR1 and CDR2 are SGHAT and FQNNGV. The CDR3 sequence is 14 residues long. The CDR3 DNA sequence: TGTGCCAGCTTTTCCCCGGGAGCCACAGATACGCAGTATTTT. This gives the protein CASFSPGATDTQYF.